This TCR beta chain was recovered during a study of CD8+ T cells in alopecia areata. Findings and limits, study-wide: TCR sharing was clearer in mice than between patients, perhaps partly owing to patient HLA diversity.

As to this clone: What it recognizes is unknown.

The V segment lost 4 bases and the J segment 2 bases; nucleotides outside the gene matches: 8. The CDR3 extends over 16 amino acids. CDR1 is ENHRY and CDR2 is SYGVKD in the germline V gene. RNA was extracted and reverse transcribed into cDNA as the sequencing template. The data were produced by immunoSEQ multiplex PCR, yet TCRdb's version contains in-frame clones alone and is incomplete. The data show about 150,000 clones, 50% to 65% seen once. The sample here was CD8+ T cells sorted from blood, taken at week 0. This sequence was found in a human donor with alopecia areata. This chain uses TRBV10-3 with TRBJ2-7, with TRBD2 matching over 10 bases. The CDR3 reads CAISVTSGAEAYEQYF. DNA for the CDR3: TGTGCCATCAGTGTAACTAGCGGGGCGGAGGCCTACGAGCAGTACTTC.